This TCR beta chain was observed in a study of blood T cell repertoires in COVID-19. Study-wide context: The study drew acute and convalescent COVID-19 samples from the United States, Italy and Spain. Nucleic acid was either cDNA or gDNA, and it came from T cells, B-cell-depleted T cells, or PBMCs.

Per the study methods: Nucleated cell number was recorded as an estimate derived from reference gene primer amplification. Some clones are missing from TCRdb's copy, which holds only in-frame ones; the method was immunoSEQ multiplex PCR. That table is the source of V, J and clone size, and D and trimming were worked out from the DNA. The sample includes some 350,000 clones, about 88% of them seen just once. This CDR3 is built from 15 residues. CDR1 SGHRS and CDR2 YFSETQ come from the germline V gene. V dropped 0 bases and J dropped 8 bases, with 17 bases sitting between them. All enrollees were roughly 18 to 95 years old and from around 25 US areas.

The receptor's source is a woman aged 25-40 years who had recovered from COVID-19. V gene TRBV5-1 combines with J gene TRBJ1-2; tentatively, D is TRBD1 (5 bases). Material: PBMCs or T cells enriched from blood (not recorded which). DNA for the CDR3: TGCGCCAGCAGCTTGGCTCTATGGGCCAACAGGGGCTACACCTTC. Translation gives CASSLALWANRGYTF.